This T cell receptor beta chain was identified in a study of blood T cell repertoires in COVID-19. Study background: Samples representing acute and convalescent COVID-19 were sourced from the United States, Italy and Spain.

Original data processing: By means of reference gene primer amplification, nucleated cell counts were estimated. The protocol was immunoSEQ multiplex PCR, while the TCRdb copy is restricted to in-frame clones and leaves out a portion. That table furnishes V, J and clone size, whereas the DNA furnished D and trimming. Among fewer than 400,000 clones listed, around 90% were seen once. The CDR3 is made up of 15 amino acids. CDR1 SGHAT and CDR2 FQNNGV come from the germline V gene. The J segment lost 6 bases and the V segment lost 3 bases, leaving 9 bases of the junction unmatched. Study members were between about 18 and 90 years old and lived in approximately 25 US regions. Symptom resolution, clearance, or two negative PCRs marked donors in Cohort 3 as recovered. This clone occurred once.

This sequence was found in a woman under 30 who had recovered from COVID-19. Specimen: PBMCs or T cells enriched from blood (not recorded which). The chain joins TRBV11-2 to TRBJ1-1; the match to TRBD1 covers 8 bases. The CDR3 region is CASSFTGGIVAEAFF. As DNA, the CDR3 is TGTGCCAGCAGCTTTACAGGGGGGATTGTGGCTGAAGCTTTCTTT.